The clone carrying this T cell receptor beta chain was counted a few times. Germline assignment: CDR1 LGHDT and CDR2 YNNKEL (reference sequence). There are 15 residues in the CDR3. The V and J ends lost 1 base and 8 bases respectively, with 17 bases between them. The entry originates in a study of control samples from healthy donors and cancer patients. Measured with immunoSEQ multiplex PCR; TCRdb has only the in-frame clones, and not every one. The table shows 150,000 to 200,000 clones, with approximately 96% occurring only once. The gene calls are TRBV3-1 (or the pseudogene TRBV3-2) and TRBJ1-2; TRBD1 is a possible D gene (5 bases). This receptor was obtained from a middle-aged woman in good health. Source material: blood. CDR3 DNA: TGTGCCAGCAGCCAAGTCGCCTTGTCAGGGAGCGGCTACACCTTC. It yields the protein CASSQVALSGSGYTF.